The 26 T cell receptor beta chains below were found in one sample sequenced in a study of blood T cell repertoires in COVID-19 (dated by TCRdb to about 2020). The library was prepared using the immunoSEQ multiplex PCR assay. The table comes from immuneACCESS by way of TCRdb, which keeps in-frame sequences with V and J called. Part of the clones is missing from these tables; in studies checked, under half for an unresolved V gene and the rest for unknown reasons. For this sample there are 100,000 to 150,000 clones; over 70% appear just once. Approximately 3.9% of the sample is in the top ten clones. The sample taken for sequencing was peripheral blood. The receptors come from a woman aged 50 to 65 with acute or convalescent COVID-19.

This chain joins TRBV4-1 and TRBJ2-7; 9 nucleotides align to TRBD1. Losses at the gene ends were 1 base for V and 6 bases for J; bases not matched to a gene: 7. The germline gives CDR1 MGHRA, CDR2 YSYEKL. CDR3 length: 15 residues. Here the CDR3 DNA reads TGCGCCAGCAGCCAAGCCTCCGGGACAGGGATCGAGCAGTACTTC. Amino acids: CASSQASGTGIEQYF.

The chain carries TRBV2 and TRBJ1-4; 10 bases line up with TRBD1. The junction had 8 bases not matched to a gene; V was cut back by 6 bases and J by 7 bases. The CDR3 length is 15 residues. CDR1 and CDR2 from the germline V gene are SNHLY and FYNNEI. The CDR3 nucleotides read TGTGCCAGCAGACCGGCCGGGACAGGGGTTGAAAAACTGTTTTTT. Translation gives CASRPAGTGVEKLFF.

This sequence joins TRBV3-1 (or the pseudogene TRBV3-2) and TRBJ1-2; TRBD1 is a possible D gene (5 bases). The V end was cut by 0 bases, the J end by 5 bases, with 10 bases between. This CDR3 spans 14 amino acids. The germline V gene has CDR1 LGHDT and CDR2 YNNKEL (reference sequence). This CDR3 reads CASSQDGRVYGYTF. CDR3 bases: TGTGCCAGCAGCCAAGATGGCAGGGTATATGGCTACACCTTC.

The gene calls are TRBV5-8 and TRBJ2-7; D possibly corresponds to TRBD1 (7 bases). Germline V gene lookup returns CDR1 SGHTS and CDR2 YDEGEE. V dropped 2 bases and J dropped 5 bases, with 14 bases sitting between them. The CDR3 is 14 amino acids. DNA for the CDR3: TGTGCCAGCAGCTTTTTGACAGGGAGGAACGAGCAGTACTTC. It translates to CASSFLTGRNEQYF.

This clone was seen only once. V and J are TRBV18 and TRBJ1-4, with TRBD1 matching 9 bases. V dropped 6 bases and J dropped 4; count of bases not matched to a gene: 6. Germline values: CDR1 KGHSH, CDR2 LQKENI. The CDR3 totals 15 residues. CDR3 nucleotides: TGTGCCAGCTCCCCGGGACAGGGCGGTAATGAAAAACTGTTTTTT. Its protein product is CASSPGQGGNEKLFF.

This chain connects TRBV4-1 to TRBJ1-1, with a possible D match to TRBD1 (5 bases). The CDR3 runs 15 residues. The V end was cut by 2 bases, the J end by 9 bases, with 19 bases between. Germline assignment: CDR1 MGHRA and CDR2 YSYEKL. For the CDR3, the DNA is TGCGCCAGCAGCCAACTACTCCTACAGGAAAAACAAGCTTTCTTT. Translation: CASSQLLLQEKQAFF.

The chain couples TRBV27 to TRBJ2-7; TRBD1 matches at 9 bases. The CDR3 runs 15 residues. Looked up from germline, CDR1 is MNHEY and CDR2 is SMNVEV (reference sequence). V lost 6 bases and J lost 5; bases outside the gene matches: 11. CDR3 coding DNA: TGTGCCAGCAGCCCCCCGGACAGGGGAACTCACGAGCAGTACTTC. This encodes CASSPPDRGTHEQYF.

The J gene is TRBJ2-2, the V gene TRBV2; TRBD2 matches at 10 bases. V lost 7 bases and J lost 7; bases outside the gene matches: 6. This CDR3 has 14 residues. Germline lookup yields CDR1 SNHLY and CDR2 FYNNEI. The CDR3 DNA sequence: TGTGCCAGCACGGAAGCGGGGGGGCACGGGGAGCTGTTTTTT. Translated: CASTEAGGHGELFF.

The chain carries TRBV7-9 and TRBJ1-3; no clear D. The ends were cut back, 5 bases at V and 2 bases at J, with 7 bases in the middle. The CDR3 spans 13 residues. Germline V gene sequence: CDR1 SEHNR, CDR2 FQNEAQ (reference sequence). This CDR3 is CASSPNTGNTIYF. DNA for the CDR3: TGTGCCAGCAGCCCGAACACTGGAAACACCATATATTTT.

The CDR3: CASRITGAGEQYF. The CDR3 DNA follows: TGTGCCAGCAGGATAACAGGGGCGGGAGAGCAGTACTTC. V gene TRBV2 combines with J gene TRBJ2-7; maybe TRBD1 (7 bases). V lost 6 bases, J lost 7 bases, and 16 bases lay in between. CDR1 is SNHLY, CDR2 FYNNEI, per germline. The CDR3 extends over 13 amino acids.

The chain links TRBV2 to TRBJ2-1; no reliable D call. Germline CDR1 is SNHLY and CDR2 is FYNNEI. V was pared by 6 bases and J by 8 bases, with 14 bases between. The CDR3 spans 13 residues. The CDR3 loop is CASRYGSGDEQFF. The CDR3 DNA sequence: TGTGCCAGCAGGTACGGCTCGGGTGATGAGCAGTTCTTC.

The J gene is TRBJ2-5, the V gene TRBV7-9; 8 bases line up with TRBD2. The CDR3 is 16 amino acids. Unmatched junction bases numbered 9, after V lost 2 bases and J lost 4 bases. Germline V gene data show CDR1 as SEHNR and CDR2 as FQNEAQ (reference sequence). The CDR3 here is CASSLTVAGSGETQYF. The CDR3 region has the DNA TGTGCCAGCAGCTTAACCGTAGCGGGGTCTGGAGAGACCCAGTACTTC.

This chain joins TRBV27 and TRBJ1-4, with TRBD1 identical over 8 bases. J lost 9 bases, V lost 1 base, and 16 bases had no gene match. The V gene's germline CDR1 is MNHEY and CDR2 SMNVEV (reference sequence). This CDR3 is 18 amino acids long. The CDR3 bases are TGTGCCAGCAGTTTATACTCCACTCCGACAGGGGCAACCCAAAAACTGTTTTTT. Protein: CASSLYSTPTGATQKLFF.

V usage is TRBV27 and J usage is TRBJ1-3; 10 bases match TRBD1. The CDR3 is 16 amino acids. Trimming removed 5 bases from V and 5 bases from J; junction bases left unmatched: 9. The V gene's germline CDR1 is MNHEY and CDR2 SMNVEV (reference sequence). The CDR3 bases are TGTGCCAGCAGTACCCTGACAGGGGGCCAGCGAAACACCATATATTTT. Protein: CASSTLTGGQRNTIYF.

V and J are TRBV30 and TRBJ1-1; TRBD1 matches 7 bases. The CDR3 contains 16 residues. The germline V gene has CDR1 GTSNPN and CDR2 SVGIG (reference sequence). V shed 2 bases and J 1 base; nucleotides not matched to a gene: 10. CDR3 sequence reads: CAWSPLLGQRNTEAFF. The CDR3 DNA sequence: TGTGCCTGGAGTCCATTACTGGGACAGAGGAACACTGAAGCTTTCTTT.

The chain carries TRBV9 and TRBJ1-3, with D maybe TRBD1 (6 bases). CDR1 is SGDLS, CDR2 YYNGEE, per germline. The length of the CDR3 is 16 residues. V was cut by 3 bases and J by 4 bases, with 17 bases left in between. The CDR3 DNA reads TGTGCCAGCAGCGACCGGGACAAGATACTAGGAAACACCATATATTTT. Translated: CASSDRDKILGNTIYF.

The sample holds a few counts of this clone. In the same sample, other DNA sequences code for this CDR3. The V and J genes are TRBV6-5 and TRBJ1-2; TRBD1 aligns across 7 bases. V lost 8 bases to trimming and J lost 4 bases; unmatched junction nucleotides: 1. The CDR3 is 11 amino acids. Germline V gene sequence: CDR1 MNHEY, CDR2 SVGAGI. CDR3 nucleotides: TGTGCCAGCGGGACAGCCTATGGCTACACCTTC. This codes for CASGTAYGYTF.

The chain joins TRBV4-2 to TRBJ2-1, with 8 bases that match TRBD2. The CDR3 totals 15 residues. J lost 6 bases, V lost 3 bases, and 7 bases had no gene match. The germline gives CDR1 LGHNA, CDR2 YNFKEQ. The CDR3 nucleotides read TGTGCCAGCAGCCAGTCGGGACTAGGAGGCAATGAGCAGTTCTTC. It is translated as CASSQSGLGGNEQFF.

This sequence joins TRBV29-1 and TRBJ1-1, with TRBD1 matching over 9 bases. Trimming at V came to 7 bases and at J to 4 bases, leaving 13 bases not matched to a gene. This CDR3 comprises 15 residues. Germline V gives CDR1 SQVTM, CDR2 ANQGSEA. The CDR3 region is CSAEGQGGGFTEAFF. CDR3 DNA sequence: TGCAGCGCCGAGGGACAGGGAGGGGGGTTCACTGAAGCTTTCTTT.

The chain has TRBV4-2 and TRBJ1-1; D may be TRBD1 (5 bases). Germline CDR1 LGHNA, CDR2 YNFKEQ. The V end was cut by 0 bases, the J end by 1 base, with 6 bases between. The CDR3 runs 14 residues. CDR3 nucleotides: TGTGCCAGCAGCCAAGAAGGACAGAACACTGAAGCTTTCTTT. Translating it yields CASSQEGQNTEAFF.

The rearrangement links TRBV7-2 to TRBJ1-2; TRBD1 is a possible D gene (6 bases). V was pared by 1 base and J by 4 bases, with 13 bases between. This CDR3 has 15 amino acids. Per germline, CDR1 SGHTA and CDR2 FQGNSA. The CDR3 DNA sequence: TGTGCCAGCAGCTTAGGGGGAATAGGGGGCTATGGCTACACCTTC. It codes for CASSLGGIGGYGYTF.

The CDR3 loop is CASSFVGTGGGQPQHF. DNA for the CDR3: TGCGCCAGCAGCTTCGTCGGGACAGGGGGCGGTCAGCCCCAGCATTTT. The V and J genes are TRBV5-1 and TRBJ1-5; the match to TRBD1 covers 12 bases. Germline values: CDR1 SGHRS, CDR2 YFSETQ. CDR3 length: 16 amino acids. After removal of 2 bases from V and 6 bases from J, the junction contained 6 bases not matched to a gene.

The chain links TRBV2 to TRBJ2-1, with 14 nucleotides matching TRBD2. The CDR3 extends over 15 amino acids. With V trimmed by 6 bases and J by 8 bases, 6 bases remained unmatched. Germline V gene lookup returns CDR1 SNHLY and CDR2 FYNNEI. CDR3 sequence reads: CASRGTSGSHDEQFF. CDR3 DNA sequence: TGTGCCAGCAGGGGGACTAGCGGGAGTCATGATGAGCAGTTCTTC.

The chain employs TRBV29-1 and TRBJ2-7; possibly TRBD2 for D (5 bases). Trimming took 7 bases from V and 0 from J, leaving 19 bases between them. The CDR3 covers 15 residues. The germline CDR1 and CDR2 sequences are SQVTM and ANQGSEA. This chain's CDR3 is CSANAWGASSYEQYF. The CDR3, as DNA: TGCAGCGCAAATGCGTGGGGAGCGAGCTCCTACGAGCAGTACTTC.

V is TRBV5-1 and J is TRBJ2-3; tentatively, D is TRBD1 (6 bases). This CDR3 comprises 15 residues. V was pared by 2 bases and J by 4 bases, with 14 bases between. The germline V gene has CDR1 SGHRS and CDR2 YFSETQ. The CDR3 DNA sequence: TGCGCCAGCAGCTTAACAGGGTTAACCGCAGATACGCAGTATTTT. Its translation: CASSLTGLTADTQYF.

The chain employs TRBV4-1 and TRBJ1-1; D is perhaps TRBD1 (5 bases). V was shortened by 0 bases and J by 0 bases, with 17 bases between the two germline ends. Germline values: CDR1 MGHRA, CDR2 YSYEKL. This CDR3 is 18 amino acids long. CDR3 coding DNA: TGCGCCAGCAGCCAAGAAACAGGAGGGGCGGATCTGAACACTGAAGCTTTCTTT. Translating gives CASSQETGGADLNTEAFF.